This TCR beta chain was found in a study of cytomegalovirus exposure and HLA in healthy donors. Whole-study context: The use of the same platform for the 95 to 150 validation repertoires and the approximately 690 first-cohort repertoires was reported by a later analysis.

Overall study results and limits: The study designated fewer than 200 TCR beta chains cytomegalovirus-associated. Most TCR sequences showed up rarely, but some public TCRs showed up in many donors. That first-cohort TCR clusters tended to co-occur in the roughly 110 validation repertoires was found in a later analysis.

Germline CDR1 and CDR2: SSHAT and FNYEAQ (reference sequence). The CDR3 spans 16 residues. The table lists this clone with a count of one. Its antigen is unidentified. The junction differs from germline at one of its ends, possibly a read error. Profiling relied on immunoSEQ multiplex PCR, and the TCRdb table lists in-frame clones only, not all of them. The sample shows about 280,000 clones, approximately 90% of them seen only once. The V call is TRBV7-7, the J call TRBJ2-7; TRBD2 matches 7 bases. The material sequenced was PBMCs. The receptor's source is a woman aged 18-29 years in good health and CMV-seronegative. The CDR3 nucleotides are TGTGCTAGCAGCTCCTCCTCACTAGCGTGTTCCTACGAGCAGTACTTC. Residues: CASSSSSLACSYEQYF.